The sequence of this T cell receptor (beta chain) was determined in a study of spatial heterogeneity in lung cancer. Time point defined: sample taken at primary tumor resection. Donation came from 70 or so patients with untreated early-stage non-small cell lung cancer. From tumor, nontumor lung or frozen PBMC, whole RNA was taken unsorted for sequencing. This clonotype has only a few counts. The antigen is unknown. TCRdb re-called the 5' RACE reads with MiXCR, one entry per CDR3 protein. The top ten hold under 35% of the sample, which has 20,000 or so distinct CDR3 sequences, less than 3.5% seen once. V was shortened by 2 bases and J by 2 bases, with 15 bases between the two germline ends. The length of the CDR3 is 16 residues. In germline, CDR1 is MNHNY, CDR2 SVGAGI (reference sequence). Overall study findings and caveats: The study found ubiquitous expanded tumor TCRs in blood more at resection than follow-up.

Source: PBMCs, taken at surgery. This chain joins TRBV6-6 and TRBJ1-1; weak D call: TRBD1 (6 bases). The TCR sequence derives from a female donor with early-stage non-small cell lung cancer. The CDR3 sequence is CASSYGRGEVNTEAFF. The CDR3 DNA sequence: TGTGCCAGCAGTTACGGCAGGGGAGAGGTTAACACTGAAGCTTTCTTT.